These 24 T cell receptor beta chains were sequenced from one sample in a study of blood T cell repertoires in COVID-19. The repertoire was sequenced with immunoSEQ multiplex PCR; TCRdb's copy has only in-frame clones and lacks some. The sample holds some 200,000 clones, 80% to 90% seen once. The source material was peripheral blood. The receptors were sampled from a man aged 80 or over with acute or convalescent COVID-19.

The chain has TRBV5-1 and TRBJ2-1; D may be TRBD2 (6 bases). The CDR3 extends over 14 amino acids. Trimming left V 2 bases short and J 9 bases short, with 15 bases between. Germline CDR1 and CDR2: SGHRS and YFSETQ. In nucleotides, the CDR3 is TGCGCCAGCAGCTTTCTGGTGGCGGAGGGTGAGCAGTTCTTC. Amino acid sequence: CASSFLVAEGEQFF.

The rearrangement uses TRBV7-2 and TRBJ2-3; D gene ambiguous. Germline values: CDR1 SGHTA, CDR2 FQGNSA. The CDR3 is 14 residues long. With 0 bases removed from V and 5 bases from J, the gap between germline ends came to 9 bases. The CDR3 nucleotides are TGTGCCAGCAGCTTAGCGGCACGAGGAGATACGCAGTATTTT. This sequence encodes CASSLAARGDTQYF.

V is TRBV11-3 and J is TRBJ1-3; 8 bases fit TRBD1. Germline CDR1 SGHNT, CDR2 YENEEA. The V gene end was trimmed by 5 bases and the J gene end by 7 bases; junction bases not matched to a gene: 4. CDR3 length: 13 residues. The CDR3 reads CASSPGQGNTIYF. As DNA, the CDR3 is TGTGCCAGCAGCCCCGGACAGGGTAACACCATATATTTT.

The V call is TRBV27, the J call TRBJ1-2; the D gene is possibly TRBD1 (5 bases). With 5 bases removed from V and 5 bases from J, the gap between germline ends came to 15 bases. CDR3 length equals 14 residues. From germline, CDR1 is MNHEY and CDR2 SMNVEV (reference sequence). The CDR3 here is CASSPGGPGYGYTF. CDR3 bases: TGTGCCAGCAGTCCCGGCGGACCAGGGTATGGCTACACCTTC.

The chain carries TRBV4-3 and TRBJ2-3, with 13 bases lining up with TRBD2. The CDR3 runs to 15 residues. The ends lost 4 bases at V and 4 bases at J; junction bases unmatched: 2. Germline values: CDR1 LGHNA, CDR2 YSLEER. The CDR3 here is CASSPTSGRSDTQYF. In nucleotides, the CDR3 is TGCGCCAGCAGCCCGACTAGCGGGAGGTCAGATACGCAGTATTTT.

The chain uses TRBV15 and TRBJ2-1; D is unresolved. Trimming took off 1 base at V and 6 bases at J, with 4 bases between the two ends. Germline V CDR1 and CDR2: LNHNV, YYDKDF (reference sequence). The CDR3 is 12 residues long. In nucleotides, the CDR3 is TGTGCCACCAGCAGAGGAGGCAATGAGCAGTTCTTC. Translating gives CATSRGGNEQFF.

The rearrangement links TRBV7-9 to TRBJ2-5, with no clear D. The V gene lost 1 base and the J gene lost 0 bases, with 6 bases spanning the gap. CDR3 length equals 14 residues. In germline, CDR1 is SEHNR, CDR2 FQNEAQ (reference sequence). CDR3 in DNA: TGTGCCAGCAGCTTAGGGAGTTACCAAGAGACCCAGTACTTC. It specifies CASSLGSYQETQYF.

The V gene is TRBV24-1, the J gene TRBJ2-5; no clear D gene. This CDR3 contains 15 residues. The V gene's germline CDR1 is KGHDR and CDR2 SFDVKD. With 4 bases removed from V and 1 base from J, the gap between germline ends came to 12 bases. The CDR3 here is CATSDRHRSQETQYF. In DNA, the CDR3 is TGTGCCACCAGTGACCGACACCGTTCCCAAGAGACCCAGTACTTC.

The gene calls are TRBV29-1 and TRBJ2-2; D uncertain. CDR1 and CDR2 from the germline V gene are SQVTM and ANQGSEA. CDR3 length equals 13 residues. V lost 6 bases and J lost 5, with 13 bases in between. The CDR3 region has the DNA TGCAGCGTCGGAATAACAGCTACCGGGGAGCTGTTTTTT. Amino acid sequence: CSVGITATGELFF.

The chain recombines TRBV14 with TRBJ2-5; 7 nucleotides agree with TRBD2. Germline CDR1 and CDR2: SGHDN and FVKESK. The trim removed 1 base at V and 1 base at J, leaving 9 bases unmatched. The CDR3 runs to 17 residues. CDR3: CASSQAEEWEGQETQYF. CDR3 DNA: TGTGCCAGCAGCCAAGCGGAAGAATGGGAGGGCCAAGAGACCCAGTACTTC. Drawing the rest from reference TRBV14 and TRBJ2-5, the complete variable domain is EAGVTQFPSHSVIEKGQTVTLRCDPISGHDNLYWYRRVMGKEIKFLLHFVKESKQDESGMPNNRFLAERTGGTYSTLKVQPAELEDSGVYFCASSQAEEWEGQETQYFGPGTRLLVL.

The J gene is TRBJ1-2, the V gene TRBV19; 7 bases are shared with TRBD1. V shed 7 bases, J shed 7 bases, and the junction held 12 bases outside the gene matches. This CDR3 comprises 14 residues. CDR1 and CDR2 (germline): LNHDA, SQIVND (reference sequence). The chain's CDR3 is CASMRPEGAGGYTF. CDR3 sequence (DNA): TGTGCCAGTATGCGGCCGGAGGGGGCGGGTGGCTACACCTTC. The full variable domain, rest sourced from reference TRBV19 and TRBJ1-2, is DGGITQSPKYLFRKEGQNVTLSCEQNLNHDAMYWYRQDPGQGLRLIYYSQIVNDFQKGDIAEGYSVSREKKESFPLTVTSAQKNPTAFYLCASMRPEGAGGYTFGSGTRLTVV.

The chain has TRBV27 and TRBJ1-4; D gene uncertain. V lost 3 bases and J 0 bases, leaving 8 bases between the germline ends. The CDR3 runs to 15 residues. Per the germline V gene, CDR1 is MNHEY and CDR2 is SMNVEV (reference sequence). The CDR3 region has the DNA TGTGCCAGCAGTTTTGCCGGGGCAACTAATGAAAAACTGTTTTTT. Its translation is CASSFAGATNEKLFF.

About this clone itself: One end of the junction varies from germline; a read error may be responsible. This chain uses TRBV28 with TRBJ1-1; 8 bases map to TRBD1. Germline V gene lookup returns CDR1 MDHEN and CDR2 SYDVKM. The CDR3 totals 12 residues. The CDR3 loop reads CASSLYDRGAFF. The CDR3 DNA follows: TGTGCCAGCAGTTTATACGACAGGGGAGCTTTTTTT.

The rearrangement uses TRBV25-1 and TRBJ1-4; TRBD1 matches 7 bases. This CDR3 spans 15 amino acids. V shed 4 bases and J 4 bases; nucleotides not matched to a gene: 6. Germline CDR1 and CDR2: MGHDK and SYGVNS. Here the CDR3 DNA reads TGTGCCAGCAGTGGAGACTCAGGGGGTAATGAAAAACTGTTTTTT. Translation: CASSGDSGGNEKLFF.

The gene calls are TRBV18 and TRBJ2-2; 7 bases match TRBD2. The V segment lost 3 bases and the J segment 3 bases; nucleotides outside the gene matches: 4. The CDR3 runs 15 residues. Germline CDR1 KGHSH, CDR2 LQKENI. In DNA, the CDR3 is TGTGCCAGCTCACCGGGGCGGGAGTACACCGGGGAGCTGTTTTTT. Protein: CASSPGREYTGELFF.

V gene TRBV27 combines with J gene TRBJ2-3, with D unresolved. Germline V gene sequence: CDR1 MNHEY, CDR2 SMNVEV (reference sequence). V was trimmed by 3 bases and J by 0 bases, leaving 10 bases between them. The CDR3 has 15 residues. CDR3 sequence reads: CASSFGSISTDTQYF. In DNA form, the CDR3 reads TGTGCCAGCAGTTTCGGGTCCATTAGCACAGATACGCAGTATTTT.

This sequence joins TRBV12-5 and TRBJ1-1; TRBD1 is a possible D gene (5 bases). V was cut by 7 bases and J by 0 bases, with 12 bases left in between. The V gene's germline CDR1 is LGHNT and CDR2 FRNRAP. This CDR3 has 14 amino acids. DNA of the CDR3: TGTGCTAGTGCCTACGGACACTTGAACACTGAAGCTTTCTTT. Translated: CASAYGHLNTEAFF.

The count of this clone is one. The CDR3 DNA follows: TGTGCCAGCAGCAAAGGGATTAAAACTGGGACAGGGGTCCACGAGCAGTACGTC. Protein product: CASSKGIKTGTGVHEQYV. The chain uses TRBV21-1 and TRBJ2-7; the D segment call TRBD1 is taken from the table without a DNA check. TRBV21-1 is a known pseudogene. The CDR3 is 18 residues long.

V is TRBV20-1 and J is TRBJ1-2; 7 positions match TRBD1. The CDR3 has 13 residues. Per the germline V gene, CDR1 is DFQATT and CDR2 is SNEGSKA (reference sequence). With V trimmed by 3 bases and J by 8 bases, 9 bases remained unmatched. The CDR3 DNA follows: TGCAGTGCTAGTCCTGCGACAGGGTCCGGCTACACCTTC. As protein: CSASPATGSGYTF.

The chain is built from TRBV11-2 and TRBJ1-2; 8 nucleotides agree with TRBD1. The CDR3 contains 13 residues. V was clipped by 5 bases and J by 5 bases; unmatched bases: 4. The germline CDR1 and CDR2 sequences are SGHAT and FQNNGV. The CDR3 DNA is TGTGCCAGCAGCGACGACAGGGGTTATGGCTACACCTTC. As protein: CASSDDRGYGYTF.

CDR3 in amino acids: CAISESPQGNEQYV. DNA for the CDR3: TGTGCCATCAGTGAGTCCCCACAGGGTAACGAGCAGTACGTC. The V gene is TRBV10-3, the J gene TRBJ2-7, with D possibly matching TRBD1 (6 bases). Between the trimmed V and J ends, which lost 0 bases and 5 bases, there was a span of 11 bases. Per germline, CDR1 ENHRY and CDR2 SYGVKD. The CDR3 sequence is 14 residues long.

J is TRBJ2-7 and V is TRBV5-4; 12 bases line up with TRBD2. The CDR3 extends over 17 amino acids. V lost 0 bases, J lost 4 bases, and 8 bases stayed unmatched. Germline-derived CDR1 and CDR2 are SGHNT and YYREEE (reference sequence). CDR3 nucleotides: TGTGCCAGCAGCTTGGGACTAGCGGGAGCAAACTTTTACGAGCAGTACGTC. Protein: CASSLGLAGANFYEQYV.

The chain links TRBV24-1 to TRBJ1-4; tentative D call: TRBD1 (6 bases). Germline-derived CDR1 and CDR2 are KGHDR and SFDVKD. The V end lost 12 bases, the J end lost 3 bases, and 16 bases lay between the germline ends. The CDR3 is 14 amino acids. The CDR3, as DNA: TGTGCCGTCGGGTCAGGGGTACCTAATGAAAAACTGTTTTTT. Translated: CAVGSGVPNEKLFF.

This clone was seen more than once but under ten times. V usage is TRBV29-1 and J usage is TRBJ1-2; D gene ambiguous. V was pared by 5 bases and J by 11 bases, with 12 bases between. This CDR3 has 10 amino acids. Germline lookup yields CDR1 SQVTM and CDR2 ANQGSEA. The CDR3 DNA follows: TGCAGCGTTTCGGGAAGTGTGTACACCTTC. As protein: CSVSGSVYTF.